Following are 9 T cell receptor beta chains from one sample sequenced in a study of T cells in Graves' hyperthyroidism and ophthalmopathy. Authors of the study amplified TCR beta CDR3 regions from RNA transcripts. In the first-round RT-PCR of the TCR CDR3, the HTBI primer set was used. Using its own MiXCR run on the multiplex PCR reads, TCRdb lists one record per CDR3 protein. The sample records hundreds of thousands of distinct CDR3 sequences, around 15% being singletons. The sample consisted of blood. Every receptor here comes from a woman aged 40 to 50 with Graves' hyperthyroidism.

This clonotype was seen at least ten times. The chain joins TRBV28 to TRBJ2-7; 8 bases are shared with TRBD2. Germline V CDR1 and CDR2: MDHEN, SYDVKM. The CDR3 spans 16 residues. J was trimmed by 7 bases and V by 5 bases; bases with no gene match: 16. The CDR3 loop is CASSTPGSGIMGEQYF. The CDR3, as DNA: TGTGCCAGCAGTACTCCAGGTAGCGGGATTATGGGTGAGCAGTACTTC.

This clonotype was detected only a few times. The V gene is TRBV20-1, the J gene TRBJ1-5, with D possibly being TRBD1 (5 bases). The CDR3 consists of 15 residues. In germline, CDR1 is DFQATT, CDR2 SNEGSKA (reference sequence). Trimming took 6 bases from V and 0 from J, leaving 15 bases between them. CDR3 DNA: TGCAGTGCCCTCCGAGGACACCCTAGCAATCAGCCCCAGCATTTT. Amino acid sequence: CSALRGHPSNQPQHF.

This clonotype was recorded at least ten times. The chain couples TRBV12-3 or TRBV12-4 to TRBJ1-1; D is ambiguous. V lost 6 bases, J lost 0 bases, and 11 bases lay in between. This CDR3 is built from 14 residues. CDR3 region: CASRALGMNTEAFF. Here the CDR3 DNA reads TGTGCCAGCAGGGCCCTGGGGATGAACACTGAAGCTTTCTTT.

This clonotype was found a few times. The conserved final phenylalanine or tryptophan is absent from the CDR3, which likely points to a read error. This sequence joins TRBV2 and TRBJ1-5; no firm D call. From germline, CDR1 is SNHLY and CDR2 FYNNEI. V lost 5 bases and J 2 bases, leaving 13 bases between the germline ends. CDR3 length equals 15 residues. The CDR3 sequence is CASSNRDGGNQPQHC. CDR3 bases: TGTGCCAGCAGTAACCGGGATGGGGGCAATCAGCCCCAGCATTGT.

This clonotype was observed a few times. The chain uses TRBV28 and TRBJ2-7, with D maybe TRBD1 (5 bases). The germline V gene encodes CDR1 MDHEN and CDR2 SYDVKM. Trimming shortened V by 3 bases and J by 5 bases, and 14 bases separated the two germline ends. This CDR3 spans 14 amino acids. The CDR3 bases are TGTGCCAGCAGTTTGGGGCTGGTAAGCAACGAGCAGTACTTC. Translated: CASSLGLVSNEQYF.

This clonotype was counted between two and nine times. The rearrangement uses TRBV19 and TRBJ2-5; a possible D gene is TRBD2 (7 bases). Germline values: CDR1 LNHDA, CDR2 SQIVND (reference sequence). V lost 6 bases and J lost 0, with 17 bases in between. This CDR3 has 16 residues. The CDR3 protein is CASRSEAGAYQETQYF. The CDR3 region has the DNA TGTGCCAGTAGGAGCGAGGCGGGGGCGTACCAAGAGACCCAGTACTTC.

Ten or more counts support this clonotype. The chain carries TRBV6-1 and TRBJ1-4; 7 positions agree with TRBD1. Germline assignment: CDR1 MNHNS and CDR2 SASEGT. Losses at the gene ends were 6 bases for V and 8 bases for J; bases not matched to a gene: 9. CDR3 length: 14 residues. The CDR3 DNA sequence: TGTGCCAGCAGACTGGTGGGAGGGGGCGAAAAACTGTTTTTT. Its protein product is CASRLVGGGEKLFF.

The sample holds many counts of this clonotype. The V call is TRBV5-1, the J call TRBJ1-6; D gene ambiguous. V lost 1 base and J 7 bases, leaving 12 bases between the germline ends. There are 15 residues in the CDR3. Germline-derived CDR1 and CDR2 are SGHRS and YFSETQ. CDR3 protein: CASSLTGGLNSPLHF. For the CDR3, the DNA is TGCGCCAGCAGCTTGACGGGTGGATTAAATTCACCCCTCCACTTT. Combining the CDR3 with reference TRBV5-1 and TRBJ1-6 gives the whole variable domain KAGVTQTPRYLIKTRGQQVTLSCSPISGHRSVSWYQQTPGQGLQFLFEYFSETQRNKGNFPGRFSGRQFSNSRSEMNVSTLELGDSALYLCASSLTGGLNSPLHFGNGTRLTVT.

The chain couples TRBV9 to TRBJ2-7, with a possible D match to TRBD1 (6 bases). Germline-derived CDR1 and CDR2 are SGDLS and YYNGEE. V was shortened by 1 base and J by 5 bases, with 13 bases between the two germline ends. The CDR3 consists of 14 residues. CDR3 amino acids: CASSVYRVDDEQYF. The CDR3, as DNA: TGTGCCAGCAGCGTATACAGGGTGGATGACGAGCAGTACTTC. Complete variable domain (other parts from reference TRBV9 and TRBJ2-7): DSGVTQTPKHLITATGQRVTLRCSPRSGDLSVYWYQQSLDQGLQFLIQYYNGEERAKGNILERFSAQQFPDLHSELNLSSLELGDSALYFCASSVYRVDDEQYFGPGTRLTVT.